A single sample is the source of the 9 T cell receptor beta chains below, sequenced in a study of blood T cell repertoires in COVID-19. TCRdb keeps only in-frame clones here, not all; method: immunoSEQ multiplex PCR. The sample holds around 200,000 clones, 85% to 90% seen once. Sequencing was done on a sample of peripheral blood. The receptor source for this set is a woman at least 80 years old in a cohort sampled during active or convalescent COVID-19.

The gene calls are TRBV5-8 and TRBJ1-4, with 7 bases identical to TRBD1. This CDR3 comprises 13 residues. Germline assignment: CDR1 SGHTS and CDR2 YDEGEE. V was pared by 3 bases and J by 7 bases, with 3 bases of the junction left unmatched. In DNA form, the CDR3 reads TGTGCCAGCAGCTCTTGGGACAGTGAAAAACTGTTTTTT. Its translation: CASSSWDSEKLFF.

In this sample, this clone turned up a few times. This chain connects TRBV9 to TRBJ1-5; tentative D call: TRBD1 (6 bases). The germline V and J ends were trimmed by 4 bases and 6 bases, with 17 bases remaining between them. The CDR3 has 15 amino acids. CDR1 is SGDLS, CDR2 YYNGEE, per germline. Here the CDR3 reads CASSPGQGLAQPQHF. The CDR3 DNA reads as TGTGCCAGCAGCCCTGGGCAGGGGCTTGCTCAGCCCCAGCATTTT.

J is TRBJ2-1 and V is TRBV10-2; possible D gene TRBD1, 6 bases. CDR1 WSHSY and CDR2 SAAADI come from the germline V gene. This CDR3 has 12 amino acids. The V gene lost 8 bases and the J gene lost 4 bases, with 9 bases spanning the gap. In DNA, the CDR3 is TGCGCCAGCGGCAGGGGATACAATGAGCAGTTCTTC. This encodes CASGRGYNEQFF.

This chain connects TRBV28 to TRBJ1-5, with D perhaps TRBD1 (5 bases). The V and J ends lost 2 bases and 2 bases respectively, with 19 bases between them. Germline V gives CDR1 MDHEN, CDR2 SYDVKM. The CDR3 runs 18 residues. CDR3 amino acids: CASSLAGPVYMGNQPQHF. The CDR3 DNA reads as TGTGCCAGCAGTTTAGCGGGGCCCGTATATATGGGCAATCAGCCCCAGCATTTT. Variable domain in full (rest from reference TRBV28 and TRBJ1-5): DVKVTQSSRYLVKRTGEKVFLECVQDMDHENMFWYRQDPGLGLRLIYFSYDVKMKEKGDIPEGYSVSREKKERFSLILESASTNQTSMYLCASSLAGPVYMGNQPQHFGDGTRLSIL.

The chain has TRBV3-1 (or the pseudogene TRBV3-2) and TRBJ2-5; 11 positions agree with TRBD2. Trimming took 1 base from V and 5 from J; bases not matched to a gene: 3. This CDR3 comprises 15 residues. Germline V lookup: CDR1 LGHDT, CDR2 YNNKEL (reference sequence). The CDR3 region has the DNA TGTGCCAGCAGCCAAGTAGCGGGAGGGCTTGAGACCCAGTACTTC. Translation gives CASSQVAGGLETQYF.

V and J are TRBV30 and TRBJ2-7; 7 positions agree with TRBD1. The CDR3 runs 14 residues. The V gene end was trimmed by 0 bases and the J gene end by 3 bases; junction bases not matched to a gene: 5. Germline lookup yields CDR1 GTSNPN and CDR2 SVGIG (reference sequence). In nucleotides, the CDR3 is TGTGCCTGGAGTGTGGGGCAGGGGGACTACGAGCAGTACTTC. Amino acids: CAWSVGQGDYEQYF.

The V gene is TRBV2, the J gene TRBJ2-1, with TRBD1 matching over 7 bases. Per germline, CDR1 SNHLY and CDR2 FYNNEI. V trimming: 7 bases; J trimming: 3 bases; junction bases outside the gene matches: 3. The CDR3 extends over 13 amino acids. CDR3 loop: CASTRQGYNEQFF. CDR3 DNA: TGTGCCAGCACGCGACAGGGCTACAATGAGCAGTTCTTC.

This clone was seen more than once but under ten times. This chain connects TRBV19 to TRBJ1-5; 9 positions agree with TRBD1. Germline CDR1 and CDR2: LNHDA and SQIVND (reference sequence). Trimming at V came to 4 bases and at J to 0 bases, leaving 10 bases not matched to a gene. The CDR3 runs to 18 residues. The CDR3 region is CASSNIGQGIDSNQPQHF. CDR3 coding DNA: TGTGCCAGTAGTAATATTGGACAGGGGATTGATAGCAATCAGCCCCAGCATTTT.

This chain joins TRBV29-1 and TRBJ1-1, with no clear D. Germline loops: CDR1 SQVTM, CDR2 ANQGSEA. This CDR3 region has 12 residues. The V and J ends lost 6 bases and 2 bases respectively, with 10 bases between them. In DNA form, the CDR3 reads TGCAGCGTCCGTGGTAGCAACACTGAAGCTTTCTTT. Residues: CSVRGSNTEAFF. The full variable domain, rest sourced from reference TRBV29-1 and TRBJ1-1, is SAVISQKPSRDICQRGTSLTIQCQVDSQVTMMFWYRQQPGQSLTLIATANQGSEATYESGFVIDKFPISRPNLTFSTLTVSNMSPEDSSIYLCSVRGSNTEAFFGQGTRLTVV.